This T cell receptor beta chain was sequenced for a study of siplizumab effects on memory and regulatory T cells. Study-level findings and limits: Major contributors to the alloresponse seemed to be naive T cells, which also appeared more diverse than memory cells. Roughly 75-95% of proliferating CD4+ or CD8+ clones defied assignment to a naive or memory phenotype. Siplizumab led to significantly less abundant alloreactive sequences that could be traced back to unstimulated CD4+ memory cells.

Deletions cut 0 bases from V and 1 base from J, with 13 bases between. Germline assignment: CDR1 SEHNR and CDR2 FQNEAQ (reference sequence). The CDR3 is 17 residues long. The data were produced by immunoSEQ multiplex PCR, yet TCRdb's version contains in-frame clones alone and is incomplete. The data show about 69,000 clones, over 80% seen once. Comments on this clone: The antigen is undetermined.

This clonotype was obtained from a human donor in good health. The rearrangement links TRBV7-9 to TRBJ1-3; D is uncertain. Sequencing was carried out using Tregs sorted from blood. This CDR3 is CASSLALAGPSGNTIYF. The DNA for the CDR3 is TGTGCCAGCAGCTTAGCGCTGGCAGGACCTTCTGGAAACACCATATATTTT.